Listed here is a single T cell receptor (beta chain). The data were taken from a study of cytotoxic CD8 clonotypes in ibrutinib-treated CLL. CDR3 length: 14 residues. In germline, CDR1 is SGHDT, CDR2 YYEEEE. Trimming shortened V by 4 bases and J by 7 bases, and 17 bases separated the two germline ends. Profiled with immunoSEQ multiplex PCR; TCRdb holds only in-frame clones, not every one. The repertoire holds 150,000 to 200,000 clones, with roughly 84% as singletons. The source is a human donor with chronic lymphocytic leukemia. The rearrangement joins TRBV5-6 to TRBJ2-5; D is ambiguous. Material: PBMCs, obtained at disease progression, from a patient treated with ibrutinib. DNA for the CDR3: TGTGCCAGCAGCCCGGAGCAGGTGCGCGGGACCCAGTACTTC. This encodes CASSPEQVRGTQYF.